The clone carrying this TCR beta chain has only a few counts. Its antigen is unidentified. These data are taken from a study of T-cell reconstitution after alpha-beta-depleted transplantation in children. Unique molecular identifiers tagged the TCRbeta library. Each CDR3 protein is one row after TCRdb ran MiXCR on the PCR reads. Of about 980,000 distinct CDR3 sequences in the sample, roughly 29% are singletons; the top ten hold roughly 30%. Points from the study as a whole: Several hundred expanded graft clones reportedly supplied alpha-beta T cells about two months after transplant. Certain patients had high TCRbeta diversity at day 60, and it came from recipient T cells and thymic progenitors that survived. Diversity and T-cell counts at one year after transplant derived mostly from new T cells.

Germline V gives CDR1 SGHRS, CDR2 YFSETQ. The V end lost 3 bases, the J end lost 1 base, and 11 bases lay between the germline ends. The CDR3 length is 16 residues. This sequence was found in a boy under two years old who had a stem cell transplant for SCID, so the T cells may come from the graft donor. The specimen was PBMCs, mostly from graft donor cells, collected 360 days after TCRalphabeta/CD19-depleted stem cell transplant. This chain joins TRBV5-1 and TRBJ2-6, with a tentative D call TRBD2 (7 bases). The CDR3 region is CASSSRGGSGANVLTF. The CDR3 DNA reads as TGCGCCAGCAGCTCTAGGGGGGGTTCTGGGGCCAACGTCCTGACTTTC.